Listed below are T cell receptor beta chains from one sample, sequenced in a study of T cell repertoires in cytomegalovirus infection. TCRdb reprocessed the reads with MiXCR, giving one entry per CDR3 protein. The sample holds 350,000 to 400,000 distinct CDR3 sequences, about a third seen once. Their cognate antigens are unknown. Sequencing used cultured PBMCs, obtained from culture after CMV antigen stimulation. Receptors originate from a human donor in good health (CMV status not recorded). Some clones in this sample may be carry-over from other donors' samples. Both conserved end residues are part of each CDR3. Fields, in order: clone size, J gene, V gene, D gene, CDR3 protein, CDR3 DNA. The D gene is left open where the match is weak. Not all rows give a size; the values are once, few, many and, for expanded clones, a class.

size: .; J: TRBJ1-2; V: TRBV7-6; D: .; CDR3: CASSGLDSHYGYTF; DNA: TGTGCCAGCAGCGGGTTAGACAGCCACTATGGCTACACCTTC
size: few; J: TRBJ2-3; V: TRBV9; D: TRBD2; CDR3: CASSVGLADTDTQYF; DNA: TGTGCCAGCAGCGTAGGTCTAGCGGACACAGATACGCAGTATTTT
size: many; J: TRBJ2-5; V: TRBV5-4; D: .; CDR3: CASSLDAEKTQYF; DNA: TGTGCCAGCAGCTTGGATGCGGAGAAGACCCAGTACTTC
size: .; J: TRBJ2-2; V: TRBV2; D: .; CDR3: CASKVGAGVDGELFF; DNA: TGTGCCAGCAAGGTCGGTGCAGGAGTTGACGGGGAGCTGTTTTTT
size: few; J: TRBJ2-5; V: TRBV6-1; D: TRBD2; CDR3: CASTPGLALQETQYF; DNA: TGTGCCAGCACCCCGGGACTAGCCCTCCAAGAGACCCAGTACTTC
size: few; J: TRBJ2-5; V: TRBV7-2; D: .; CDR3: CASSLSPGGRVETQYF; DNA: TGTGCCAGCAGCTTATCCCCCGGGGGTCGAGTGGAGACCCAGTACTTC
size: .; J: TRBJ2-1; V: TRBV4-1; D: TRBD2; CDR3: CANSQVTSGVGPSNEQFF; DNA: TGCGCCAACAGCCAAGTGACTAGCGGAGTTGGTCCGTCCAATGAGCAGTTCTTC
size: .; J: TRBJ2-1; V: TRBV12-3/TRBV12-4; D: .; CDR3: CASSLGFSLNEQFF; DNA: TGTGCCAGCAGTTTGGGGTTTAGTCTCAATGAGCAGTTCTTC
size: many; J: TRBJ2-4; V: TRBV6-2/TRBV6-3; D: TRBD2; CDR3: CASSLSGRKNIQYF; DNA: TGTGCCAGCAGTTTAAGCGGGAGGAAAAACATTCAGTACTTC
size: .; J: TRBJ2-3; V: TRBV7-2; D: TRBD2; CDR3: CASSPRGAGGPTDTQYF; DNA: TGTGCCAGCAGCCCTAGGGGGGCGGGAGGCCCCACAGATACGCAGTATTTT
size: .; J: TRBJ1-1; V: TRBV6-1; D: .; CDR3: CASSPRGRPTNTEAFF; DNA: TGTGCCAGCAGTCCCAGGGGAAGACCGACGAACACTGAAGCTTTCTTT
size: few; J: TRBJ2-5; V: TRBV29-1; D: .; CDR3: CSAKWGVQETQYF; DNA: TGCAGCGCTAAATGGGGTGTCCAAGAGACCCAGTACTTC
size: .; J: TRBJ2-1; V: TRBV7-2; D: .; CDR3: CASSQRRTRGGNEQFF; DNA: TGTGCCAGCAGCCAACGTCGGACTCGTGGGGGGAATGAGCAGTTCTTC
size: .; J: TRBJ1-6; V: TRBV6-6; D: TRBD1; CDR3: CASSRDRPLPLHF; DNA: TGTGCCAGCAGTCGGGACAGACCCTTACCCCTCCACTTT
size: .; J: TRBJ2-5; V: TRBV18; D: .; CDR3: CASSLRQRQETQYF; DNA: TGTGCCAGCTCACTTCGACAGAGACAAGAGACCCAGTACTTC
size: .; J: TRBJ1-1; V: TRBV6-9; D: .; CDR3: CASEGTPWIMNTEAFF; DNA: TGTGCCAGCGAGGGGACACCCTGGATCATGAACACTGAAGCTTTCTTT
size: .; J: TRBJ2-7; V: TRBV7-4; D: .; CDR3: CASSPPGHLYEQYF; DNA: TGTGCCAGCAGCCCGCCCGGACACCTTTACGAGCAGTACTTC
size: few; J: TRBJ2-1; V: TRBV7-2; D: TRBD2; CDR3: CASSLGLAGGREQFF; DNA: TGTGCCAGCAGCTTAGGACTAGCGGGAGGTAGAGAGCAGTTCTTC
size: .; J: TRBJ1-5; V: TRBV20-1; D: .; CDR3: CSARTDRLNQPQHF; DNA: TGCAGTGCTAGGACCGACAGACTCAATCAGCCCCAGCATTTT
size: many; J: TRBJ1-1; V: TRBV5-1; D: TRBD1; CDR3: CASSSRQGARTEAFF; DNA: TGCGCCAGCAGCTCGAGACAGGGGGCGAGGACTGAAGCTTTCTTT
size: .; J: TRBJ1-2; V: TRBV27; D: .; CDR3: CASKMGLEDGYGYTF; DNA: TGTGCCAGCAAAATGGGTTTGGAGGACGGCTATGGCTACACCTTC
size: many; J: TRBJ2-1; V: TRBV7-8; D: TRBD2; CDR3: CASTEAGVSYNEQFF; DNA: TGTGCCAGCACCGAGGCGGGAGTCAGTTACAATGAGCAGTTCTTC
size: .; J: TRBJ1-1; V: TRBV5-1; D: .; CDR3: CASSWAVPNTEAFF; DNA: TGCGCCAGCAGCTGGGCGGTACCGAACACTGAAGCTTTCTTT
size: few; J: TRBJ1-1; V: TRBV19; D: TRBD1; CDR3: CASTLGTGGPYTEAFF; DNA: TGTGCCAGTACCCTCGGGACAGGGGGACCATACACTGAAGCTTTCTTT
size: many; J: TRBJ2-1; V: TRBV7-2; D: .; CDR3: CASSLSGNEQFF; DNA: TGTGCCAGCAGCCTAAGTGGTAATGAGCAGTTCTTC
size: .; J: TRBJ2-3; V: TRBV18; D: .; CDR3: CASSPGAITDTQYF; DNA: TGTGCCAGCTCACCGGGGGCAATCACAGATACGCAGTATTTT
size: .; J: TRBJ2-2; V: TRBV19; D: TRBD2; CDR3: CASSIQRLAGGRHTGELFF; DNA: TGTGCCAGTAGTATACAAAGACTAGCGGGAGGCCGTCACACCGGGGAGCTGTTTTTT
size: few; J: TRBJ2-2; V: TRBV12-3/TRBV12-4; D: .; CDR3: CASSLTGTGELFF; DNA: TGTGCCAGCAGTTTAACAGGGACCGGGGAGCTGTTTTTT
size: .; J: TRBJ2-1; V: TRBV25-1; D: .; CDR3: CASREGRSSYNEQFF; DNA: TGTGCCAGCAGAGAGGGCCGGAGCTCCTACAATGAGCAGTTCTTC
size: .; J: TRBJ2-1; V: TRBV19; D: .; CDR3: CASSISWGGEQFF; DNA: TGTGCCAGTAGTATATCTTGGGGTGGTGAGCAGTTCTTC
size: many; J: TRBJ2-1; V: TRBV7-2; D: .; CDR3: CASSPGYSYNEQFF; DNA: TGTGCCAGCAGCCCCGGATACTCCTACAATGAGCAGTTCTTC
size: .; J: TRBJ1-5; V: TRBV19; D: .; CDR3: CASRDRTAIYSNQPQHF; DNA: TGTGCCAGTCGAGACAGGACGGCAATTTATAGCAATCAGCCCCAGCATTTT
size: .; J: TRBJ1-5; V: TRBV28; D: .; CDR3: CASSGKGFSNQPQHF; DNA: TGTGCCAGCAGCGGGAAGGGTTTTTCCAATCAGCCCCAGCATTTT
size: many; J: TRBJ2-2; V: TRBV7-8; D: .; CDR3: CASSAGGLTLANTGELFF; DNA: TGTGCCAGCAGCGCCGGCGGACTAACCCTCGCGAACACCGGGGAGCTGTTTTTT
size: few; J: TRBJ1-2; V: TRBV7-6; D: .; CDR3: CASSLRAGGYGYTF; DNA: TGTGCCAGCAGCTTAAGAGCAGGAGGCTATGGCTACACCTTC
size: few; J: TRBJ1-1; V: TRBV7-9; D: .; CDR3: CASSFGSGTGNTEAFF; DNA: TGTGCCAGCAGCTTCGGTTCCGGGACGGGGAACACTGAAGCTTTCTTT
size: .; J: TRBJ1-1; V: TRBV7-9; D: .; CDR3: CASSLVGSDTEAFF; DNA: TGTGCCAGCAGCTTAGTAGGGAGTGACACTGAAGCTTTCTTT
size: .; J: TRBJ2-5; V: TRBV12-3/TRBV12-4; D: .; CDR3: CASSLNRLVLYF; DNA: TGTGCCAGCAGTTTGAATAGGCTAGTTTTATACTTC
size: many; J: TRBJ2-1; V: TRBV24-1; D: .; CDR3: CATSESQGLQNNEQFF; DNA: TGTGCCACCAGTGAATCACAGGGACTACAGAACAATGAGCAGTTCTTC
size: .; J: TRBJ1-1; V: TRBV4-3; D: TRBD1; CDR3: CASSPDYQDRVYAFF; DNA: TGCGCCAGCAGCCCTGATTACCAAGACAGGGTTTACGCTTTCTTT
size: .; J: TRBJ2-2; V: TRBV20-1; D: .; CDR3: CSVRQGSTGELFF; DNA: TGCAGTGTTCGGCAGGGGTCCACCGGGGAGCTGTTTTTT
size: .; J: TRBJ1-1; V: TRBV11-2; D: .; CDR3: CASSPRRPAGTEAFF; DNA: TGTGCCAGCAGCCCCCGTCGACCCGCCGGCACTGAAGCTTTCTTT
size: .; J: TRBJ1-3; V: TRBV12-3/TRBV12-4; D: .; CDR3: CASSFGTPRSGNTIYF; DNA: TGTGCCAGCAGTTTTGGCACCCCTCGCTCTGGAAACACCATATATTTT
size: .; J: TRBJ2-1; V: TRBV15; D: TRBD2; CDR3: CATSRDSTSGSYEQFF; DNA: TGTGCCACCAGCAGAGATTCGACTAGCGGGAGCTATGAGCAGTTCTTC
size: few; J: TRBJ1-4; V: TRBV2; D: .; CDR3: CASSGGRHQDEKLFF; DNA: TGTGCCAGCAGTGGCGGACGGCACCAAGATGAAAAACTGTTTTTT
size: .; J: TRBJ2-1; V: TRBV20-1; D: TRBD2; CDR3: CSARDRASLAGGYNEQFF; DNA: TGCAGTGCTAGAGATAGGGCCTCACTAGCGGGAGGGTACAATGAGCAGTTCTTC
size: .; J: TRBJ2-1; V: TRBV5-1; D: TRBD2; CDR3: CASSKGLAGGLEQFF; DNA: TGCGCCAGCAGCAAGGGACTAGCGGGAGGCCTAGAGCAGTTCTTC